The rows below give T cell receptor beta chains drawn from one sample of a study of early T cells in non-severe SARS-CoV-2 infection. One entry per CDR3 protein, called by TCRdb with MiXCR from the 5' RACE reads. The table lists fewer than 80,000 distinct CDR3 sequences, roughly a tenth of them singletons. The sequenced sample consisted of whole blood. The receptors come from an adult who was a healthcare worker with PCR-confirmed SARS-CoV-2 infection or an uninfected control (not recorded which). The CDR3 runs from the conserved cysteine through the conserved F or W. A D gene is named only where the DNA matches it firmly. A row's size may be missing; if present it is once, few, many or a size class.

clone_size	v_call	d_call	j_call	cdr3_aa	cdr3_nt
.	TRBV19	TRBD1	TRBJ2-5	CASSIHSDRGVETQYF	TGTGCCAGTAGTATCCACTCTGACAGGGGAGTAGAGACCCAGTACTTC
.	TRBV6-5	TRBD1	TRBJ1-5	CVTGVPNQPQHF	TGTGTCACAGGGGTTCCCAATCAGCCCCAGCATTTT
.	TRBV18	.	TRBJ2-5	CASSPRLEETQYF	TGTGCCAGCTCACCAAGACTAGAAGAGACCCAGTACTTC
.	TRBV27	TRBD1	TRBJ2-7	CASSWMTGPYEQYF	TGTGCCAGCAGTTGGATGACAGGGCCCTACGAGCAGTACTTC
many	TRBV7-8	.	TRBJ1-5	CASSLNKGLSNQPQHF	TGTGCCAGCAGCTTAAACAAGGGGCTTAGCAATCAGCCCCAGCATTTT
.	TRBV5-1	.	TRBJ1-6	CASSAFGQRNSPLHF	TGCGCCAGCAGCGCCTTCGGACAGCGTAATTCACCCCTCCACTTT
many	TRBV11-2	.	TRBJ2-7	CASSLVLDEQYF	TGTGCCAGCAGTCTTGTTCTTGACGAGCAGTACTTC
.	TRBV5-8	TRBD1	TRBJ1-2	CASSFRQGAYTF	TGTGCCAGCAGCTTTAGACAGGGCGCCTACACCTTC
.	TRBV29-1	.	TRBJ2-2	CSVGRLSLGGELFF	TGCAGCGTTGGGAGACTCAGTTTGGGCGGGGAGCTGTTTTTT
few	TRBV7-3	.	TRBJ1-1	CASSLSGPANTEAFF	TGTGCCAGCAGCTTATCCGGGCCAGCAAACACTGAAGCTTTCTTT
many	TRBV27	TRBD1	TRBJ1-2	CASSSTGAEGYGYTF	TGTGCCAGCAGTTCCACAGGGGCTGAAGGGTATGGCTACACCTTC
many	TRBV30	.	TRBJ1-4	CAWALGHFEKLFF	TGTGCCTGGGCCCTTGGACATTTCGAAAAACTGTTTTTT
many	TRBV5-1	TRBD1	TRBJ1-6	CASSPRQGASDSPLHF	TGCGCCAGCAGCCCGAGACAGGGGGCTTCGGATTCACCCCTCCACTTT
.	TRBV12-3/TRBV12-4	.	TRBJ1-6	CASSFQGTRGGSPLHF	TGTGCCAGCAGTTTTCAGGGTACGAGGGGCGGCTCACCCCTCCACTTT
many	TRBV3-1	.	TRBJ2-5	CASSHDSRDRETQYF	TGTGCCAGCAGCCATGATAGTCGGGATCGGGAGACCCAGTACTTC
many	TRBV6-5	.	TRBJ2-1	CASSSVRSNNEQFF	TGTGCCAGCAGTTCTGTTCGGTCAAACAATGAGCAGTTCTTC
few	TRBV5-6	.	TRBJ1-2	CASSLGRRISYGYTF	TGTGCCAGCAGCTTGGGGCGACGAATTTCCTATGGCTACACCTTC
few	TRBV6-6	TRBD2	TRBJ2-7	CASLGASGSDEQYF	TGTGCCAGCTTAGGGGCTAGCGGGAGTGACGAGCAGTACTTC
many	TRBV7-9	TRBD1	TRBJ2-7	CASSWTGAVVWEQYF	TGTGCCAGCAGCTGGACAGGGGCCGTGGTTTGGGAGCAGTACTTC
many	TRBV19	.	TRBJ1-1	CASRLRGEAFF	TGTGCCAGTAGGTTAAGGGGTGAAGCTTTCTTT
few	TRBV6-1	.	TRBJ1-6	CASTRLDPDNSPLHF	TGTGCCAGCACCCGCCTGGACCCCGATAATTCACCCCTCCACTTT
many	TRBV7-2	TRBD2	TRBJ2-2	CASSPRTSGTGELFF	TGTGCCAGCAGCCCCCGGACTAGCGGGACCGGGGAGCTGTTTTTT
many	TRBV30	TRBD2	TRBJ2-2	CAWSRRLAGETGELFF	TGTGCCTGGAGTCGCCGACTAGCGGGAGAAACCGGGGAGCTGTTTTTT
.	TRBV2	TRBD1	TRBJ1-6	CASSEGTGRNNSPLHF	TGTGCCAGCAGTGAAGGGACAGGGCGAAATAATTCACCCCTCCACTTT
.	TRBV7-2	TRBD1	TRBJ2-3	CASSFLTGVDTQYF	TGTGCCAGCAGCTTTTTGACAGGGGTAGATACGCAGTATTTT
many	TRBV18	.	TRBJ1-4	CASSPDGNEKLFF	TGTGCCAGCTCACCCGACGGTAATGAAAAACTGTTTTTT
many	TRBV10-3	.	TRBJ1-5	CAISTGPGQPQHF	TGTGCCATCAGTACAGGGCCCGGGCAGCCCCAGCATTTT
.	TRBV5-1	.	TRBJ1-1	CVSSYTGANTEAFF	TGCGTCAGCAGCTATACAGGAGCCAACACTGAAGCTTTCTTT
many	TRBV7-6	TRBD2	TRBJ2-1	CASSSKGGTSGSGAYNEQFF	TGTGCCAGCAGCTCTAAGGGAGGGACTAGCGGGAGTGGGGCCTACAATGAGCAGTTCTTC
many	TRBV29-1	TRBD2	TRBJ2-7	CSVVSLAGARDSYEQYF	TGCAGCGTTGTGTCTCTAGCGGGGGCTCGAGACTCCTACGAGCAGTACTTC
few	TRBV7-2	TRBD2	TRBJ2-1	CASSFVAGGPNEQFF	TGTGCCAGCAGCTTCGTAGCGGGGGGGCCAAATGAGCAGTTCTTC
few	TRBV3-1	.	TRBJ1-2	CASTPSSGGYTF	TGTGCCAGCACCCCCTCGTCTGGAGGCTACACCTTC
many	TRBV10-3	.	TRBJ2-1	CAISGNGINEQFF	TGTGCCATCAGTGGGAACGGGATCAATGAGCAGTTCTTC
.	TRBV5-1	.	TRBJ1-1	CASSEMTRRDTEAFF	TGCGCCAGCAGCGAAATGACACGGAGAGACACTGAAGCTTTCTTT
few	TRBV6-5	.	TRBJ1-2	CASSYGGQLAGYTF	TGTGCCAGCAGTTACGGCGGACAGTTGGCAGGCTACACCTTC